The 30 T cell receptor beta chains in this list originate from one sample, sequenced in a study of cytomegalovirus exposure and HLA in healthy donors. The PCR contained 60 Vbeta and 13 Jbeta primers. Libraries were prepared by immunoSEQ multiplex PCR; TCRdb keeps only in-frame clonotypes and omits some of them. Of over 85,000 clones in the sample, 80% to 85% were seen once. Sequencing was performed on PBMCs. These receptors originate from a woman aged 60-70 years in good health and CMV-seropositive.

The chain recombines TRBV27 with TRBJ2-2; 12 bases align to TRBD1. Trimming removed 6 bases from V and 9 bases from J; junction bases left unmatched: 11. This CDR3 is 16 amino acids long. The germline CDR1 and CDR2 sequences are MNHEY and SMNVEV (reference sequence). The CDR3 protein is CASRSGTGGARWELFF. The CDR3 bases are TGTGCCAGCAGATCCGGGACAGGGGGCGCGCGGTGGGAGCTGTTTTTT.

The chain couples TRBV4-1 to TRBJ2-1; 11 nucleotides align to TRBD2. Looked up from germline, CDR1 is MGHRA and CDR2 is YSYEKL. Trimming at V came to 4 bases and at J to 8 bases, leaving 13 bases not matched to a gene. The CDR3 runs to 17 residues. The CDR3, as DNA: TGCGCCAGCAGCCTGGAGCTCCTAGCGGGAGGTGGGTATGAGCAGTTCTTC. This translates into CASSLELLAGGGYEQFF.

There are a few counts of this clone. The chain links TRBV6-1 to TRBJ1-4; 8 bases map to TRBD1. This CDR3 has 15 residues. V shed 6 bases and J 6 bases; nucleotides not matched to a gene: 9. Germline V gene lookup returns CDR1 MNHNS and CDR2 SASEGT. CDR3 protein: CASSRGQGQYEKLFF. In DNA form, the CDR3 reads TGTGCCAGCAGCCGAGGACAGGGACAATATGAAAAACTGTTTTTT.

This chain connects TRBV18 to TRBJ2-1; 7 nucleotides agree with TRBD1. The length of the CDR3 is 16 residues. V was clipped by 3 bases and J by 9 bases; unmatched bases: 14. In germline, CDR1 is KGHSH, CDR2 LQKENI. The CDR3 nucleotides are TGTGCCAGCTCACCTGATCCCGACAGGGTAGGAGGTGAGCAGTTCTTC. Its protein product is CASSPDPDRVGGEQFF.

This clone was seen only once. The chain links TRBV5-4 to TRBJ1-2; 7 bases agree with TRBD1. Germline CDR1 and CDR2: SGHNT and YYREEE (reference sequence). This CDR3 is built from 15 residues. V was pared by 0 bases and J by 3 bases, with 5 bases of the junction left unmatched. The CDR3 coding sequence is TGTGCCAGCAGCTTGGGGGGGACAGTAGACTATGGCTACACCTTC. Protein sequence: CASSLGGTVDYGYTF.

This clone was seen just once. The rearrangement joins TRBV19 to TRBJ2-6; 8 bases line up with TRBD1. The CDR3 runs to 16 residues. CDR1 is LNHDA and CDR2 is SQIVND in the germline V gene (reference sequence). After removal of 4 bases from V and 0 bases from J, the junction contained 2 bases not matched to a gene. The CDR3: CASSTTGGSGANVLTF. CDR3 nucleotides: TGTGCCAGTAGTACAACAGGGGGCTCTGGGGCCAACGTCCTGACTTTC.

The chain is built from TRBV2 and TRBJ1-4; 7 positions match TRBD1. The V segment lost 5 bases and the J segment 0 bases; nucleotides outside the gene matches: 9. The CDR3 is made up of 17 amino acids. Per germline, CDR1 SNHLY and CDR2 FYNNEI. CDR3 residues: CASSHPAQGATNEKLFF. CDR3 bases: TGTGCCAGCAGTCACCCAGCCCAGGGGGCAACTAATGAAAAACTGTTTTTT.

This clone has just a few counts. An end of the junction does not agree with germline; a read error may underlie this. V usage is TRBV4-1 and J usage is TRBJ2-3; a possible D gene is TRBD1 (6 bases). This CDR3 is built from 16 residues. The V gene's germline CDR1 is MGHRA and CDR2 YSYEKL. CDR3 sequence (DNA): TGTGCCAGCAGCCAAGATAGGACAGCCGTCACAGATACGCAGTATTTT. Amino acid sequence: CASSQDRTAVTDTQYF.

This clone was detected a few times. V gene TRBV10-3 combines with J gene TRBJ2-7; D is uncertain. V was clipped by 0 bases and J by 0 bases, with 12 bases between them. Germline assignment: CDR1 ENHRY and CDR2 SYGVKD. The CDR3 is 16 residues long. The CDR3 loop is CAISESRLRSSYEQYF. As DNA, the CDR3 is TGTGCCATCAGTGAGTCGAGACTGAGGAGCTCCTACGAGCAGTACTTC.

The chain recombines TRBV25-1 with TRBJ2-3, with 12 bases fitting TRBD2. The ends lost 0 bases at V and 4 bases at J; junction bases unmatched: 2. This CDR3 is 16 amino acids long. Germline CDR1 reads MGHDK; CDR2 reads SYGVNS. CDR3 coding DNA: TGTGCCAGCAGTGAATATAGACTAGCGGGAGCAGATACGCAGTATTTT. Residues: CASSEYRLAGADTQYF.

This chain uses TRBV28 with TRBJ2-5, with 8 bases lining up with TRBD2. This CDR3 has 16 residues. V trimming: 5 bases; J trimming: 0 bases; junction bases outside the gene matches: 8. Per the germline V gene, CDR1 is MDHEN and CDR2 is SYDVKM. As DNA, the CDR3 is TGTGCCAGCAGTCTCACTAGCGGAGGGTACCAAGAGACCCAGTACTTC. Amino acids: CASSLTSGGYQETQYF. The whole variable domain, filled in from reference TRBV28 and TRBJ2-5, reads DVKVTQSSRYLVKRTGEKVFLECVQDMDHENMFWYRQDPGLGLRLIYFSYDVKMKEKGDIPEGYSVSREKKERFSLILESASTNQTSMYLCASSLTSGGYQETQYFGPGTRLLVL.

This clone was seen only once. Other DNA sequences in the same sample also yield this CDR3. This chain uses TRBV18 with TRBJ2-3; 7 bases agree with TRBD1. The V gene end was trimmed by 6 bases and the J gene end by 3 bases; junction bases not matched to a gene: 9. The CDR3 consists of 15 residues. The germline CDR1 and CDR2 sequences are KGHSH and LQKENI. The CDR3 sequence: CASSPRTGGTDTQYF. CDR3 coding DNA: TGTGCCAGCTCTCCTAGGACAGGAGGAACAGATACGCAGTATTTT.

The J gene is TRBJ2-1, the V gene TRBV19; D is unclear. Germline lookup yields CDR1 LNHDA and CDR2 SQIVND (reference sequence). The V end lost 4 bases, the J end lost 8 bases, and 9 bases lay between the germline ends. The CDR3 extends over 12 amino acids. CDR3 sequence (DNA): TGTGCCAGTAGTAGGTATTTAGATGAGCAGTTCTTC. Its translation is CASSRYLDEQFF.

The chain couples TRBV4-1 to TRBJ2-5; D perhaps matches TRBD2 (6 bases). Germline V gene sequence: CDR1 MGHRA, CDR2 YSYEKL. The CDR3 is 17 residues long. V was clipped by 4 bases and J by 1 base, with 19 bases between them. The CDR3 loop reads CASSLPDRVGSQETQYF. The CDR3 nucleotides read TGCGCCAGCAGCCTGCCGGATCGGGTCGGGAGCCAAGAGACCCAGTACTTC.

The chain couples TRBV7-8 to TRBJ2-4, with 7 bases matching TRBD1. J gave up 1 base and V 5 bases, and 2 bases lay outside the gene matches. The germline V gene encodes CDR1 SGHVS and CDR2 FQNEAQ. The CDR3 is 14 residues long. The CDR3 loop reads CASSNRGAKNIQYF. CDR3 nucleotide sequence: TGTGCCAGCAGCAACAGGGGCGCCAAAAACATTCAGTACTTC.

The V and J genes are TRBV18 and TRBJ1-1; D remains unclear. Per germline, CDR1 KGHSH and CDR2 LQKENI. The CDR3 is made up of 13 amino acids. V lost 6 bases and J lost 1, with 9 bases in between. The CDR3 spells CASSDNPNTEAFF. The DNA for the CDR3 is TGTGCCAGCTCTGACAACCCGAACACTGAAGCTTTCTTT.

This clone was counted only a few times. The rearrangement joins TRBV5-1 to TRBJ2-1; TRBD2 matches 10 bases. The germline CDR1 and CDR2 sequences are SGHRS and YFSETQ. Losses at the gene ends were 1 base for V and 9 bases for J; bases not matched to a gene: 7. This CDR3 comprises 15 residues. The CDR3 protein is CASSLWASGSGEQFF. The CDR3 coding sequence is TGCGCCAGCAGCTTGTGGGCTAGCGGGAGTGGTGAGCAGTTCTTC.

The CDR3 spells CASSPDRGRGTEAFF. For the CDR3, the DNA is TGCGCCAGCAGCCCGGACAGGGGGCGCGGGACTGAAGCTTTCTTT. The chain is built from TRBV5-1 and TRBJ1-1, with 11 bases matching TRBD1. From germline, CDR1 is SGHRS and CDR2 YFSETQ. J gave up 5 bases and V 4 bases, and 7 bases lay outside the gene matches. The CDR3 runs 15 residues.

This clone was counted once. This chain joins TRBV2 and TRBJ2-7; 7 bases are a match to TRBD1. This CDR3 is 15 amino acids long. V lost 3 bases and J lost 7; bases outside the gene matches: 12. Germline V lookup: CDR1 SNHLY, CDR2 FYNNEI. The CDR3 DNA follows: TGTGCCAGCAGTGATTTGGTGAAGGGGGCTGGGGAGCAGTACTTC. Amino acid sequence: CASSDLVKGAGEQYF.

The sample holds a few counts of this clone. J is TRBJ2-7 and V is TRBV7-2; D gene unclear. CDR3 length: 14 residues. The V and J ends lost 3 bases and 5 bases respectively, with 14 bases between them. The germline gives CDR1 SGHTA, CDR2 FQGNSA. In DNA form, the CDR3 reads TGTGCCAGCAGCTTTAAACCGGGTTGGGACGAGCAGTACTTC. Amino acids: CASSFKPGWDEQYF.

The rearrangement joins TRBV7-3 to TRBJ1-2; tentative D call: TRBD1 (5 bases). In germline, CDR1 is SGHTA, CDR2 FQGTGA. The V end was cut by 6 bases, the J end by 4 bases, with 12 bases between. The CDR3 extends over 13 amino acids. This CDR3 is CASSTGSGYGYTF. The CDR3 region has the DNA TGTGCCAGCAGTACAGGTTCGGGCTATGGCTACACCTTC.

There are a few counts of this clone. This chain joins TRBV6-5 and TRBJ1-1; 7 bases map to TRBD1. Per the germline V gene, CDR1 is MNHEY and CDR2 is SVGAGI. The V segment lost 0 bases and the J segment 11 bases; nucleotides outside the gene matches: 12. The CDR3 is made up of 15 amino acids. CDR3 DNA: TGTGCCAGCAGTTACTCCTCGACAGGGATGAACGAGGCTTTCTTT. This gives the protein CASSYSSTGMNEAFF.

This clone has more than one count but fewer than ten. The junction and the germline gene differ at one end; a read error may be behind it. This chain connects TRBV7-7 to TRBJ2-5, with TRBD1 matching 7 bases. CDR1 and CDR2 from the germline V gene are SSHAT and FNYEAQ (reference sequence). The CDR3 runs 16 residues. The CDR3 DNA reads as TGTGCTAGCAGCCTGAACCAAGGACAGGCGCAAGAGACCCAGTACTTC. It specifies CASSLNQGQAQETQYF.

CDR3 residues: CASSVAGVSGNTIYF. The DNA for the CDR3 is TGTGCCAGCAGCGTCGCAGGGGTCTCTGGAAACACCATATATTTT. This chain uses TRBV9 with TRBJ1-3; tentative D call: TRBD1 (6 bases). This CDR3 is built from 15 residues. Trimming removed 2 bases at V and 0 bases at J, with 9 bases between. Germline V gene sequence: CDR1 SGDLS, CDR2 YYNGEE.

The rearrangement joins TRBV5-1 to TRBJ1-5, with D perhaps TRBD1 (6 bases). V was clipped by 0 bases and J by 3 bases, with 13 bases between them. Germline V lookup: CDR1 SGHRS, CDR2 YFSETQ. This CDR3 spans 16 amino acids. As DNA, the CDR3 is TGCGCCAGCAGCTTGGCCGCAGGGGTTCCCAATCAGCCCCAGCATTTT. This translates into CASSLAAGVPNQPQHF. Full variable domain (remainder filled in from reference TRBV5-1 and TRBJ1-5): KAGVTQTPRYLIKTRGQQVTLSCSPISGHRSVSWYQQTPGQGLQFLFEYFSETQRNKGNFPGRFSGRQFSNSRSEMNVSTLELGDSALYLCASSLAAGVPNQPQHFGDGTRLSIL.

The chain uses TRBV4-1 and TRBJ1-3, with 7 positions matching TRBD1. This CDR3 has 21 amino acids. Losses at the gene ends were 2 bases for V and 0 bases for J; bases not matched to a gene: 19. Germline assignment: CDR1 MGHRA and CDR2 YSYEKL. The CDR3 coding sequence is TGCGCCAGCAGCCAAAACCTGACAGGGAGGTCGTTAGGCAACTCTGGAAACACCATATATTTT. Amino acids: CASSQNLTGRSLGNSGNTIYF.

This clone was seen only a few times. The chain joins TRBV5-4 to TRBJ2-4; 9 bases fit TRBD1. Germline V lookup: CDR1 SGHNT, CDR2 YYREEE (reference sequence). V shed 4 bases and J 2 bases; nucleotides not matched to a gene: 7. The CDR3 spans 16 residues. CDR3 protein: CASSQGQGHTKNIQYF. The CDR3 DNA reads as TGTGCCAGCAGCCAGGGACAGGGCCACACCAAAAACATTCAGTACTTC.

The rearrangement uses TRBV5-1 and TRBJ2-7; the match to TRBD2 covers 8 bases. Trimming took 0 bases from V and 4 from J; bases not matched to a gene: 3. The CDR3 runs to 14 residues. The germline V gene has CDR1 SGHRS and CDR2 YFSETQ. The CDR3 DNA follows: TGCGCCAGCAGCTTGGGCGCGGGAGGTTACGAGCAGTACTTC. It specifies CASSLGAGGYEQYF.

V gene TRBV4-2 combines with J gene TRBJ2-1, with 8 positions matching TRBD2. CDR3 size: 16 residues. J was trimmed by 8 bases and V by 6 bases; bases with no gene match: 15. The germline V gene encodes CDR1 LGHNA and CDR2 YNFKEQ. CDR3 nucleotides: TGTGCCAGCAGTTCCTTCCTGGCGGGAGGTGTCGATGAGCAGTTCTTC. Its protein product is CASSSFLAGGVDEQFF.

This clone appeared a single time. The chain combines TRBV10-2 with TRBJ2-3, with 12 bases aligning to TRBD2. V lost 4 bases to trimming and J lost 5 bases; unmatched junction nucleotides: 4. CDR1 is WSHSY, CDR2 SAAADI, per germline. The CDR3 covers 15 residues. The CDR3 sequence: CASSASSGRVDTQYF. DNA of the CDR3: TGCGCCAGCAGTGCCTCTAGCGGGAGGGTAGATACGCAGTATTTT.